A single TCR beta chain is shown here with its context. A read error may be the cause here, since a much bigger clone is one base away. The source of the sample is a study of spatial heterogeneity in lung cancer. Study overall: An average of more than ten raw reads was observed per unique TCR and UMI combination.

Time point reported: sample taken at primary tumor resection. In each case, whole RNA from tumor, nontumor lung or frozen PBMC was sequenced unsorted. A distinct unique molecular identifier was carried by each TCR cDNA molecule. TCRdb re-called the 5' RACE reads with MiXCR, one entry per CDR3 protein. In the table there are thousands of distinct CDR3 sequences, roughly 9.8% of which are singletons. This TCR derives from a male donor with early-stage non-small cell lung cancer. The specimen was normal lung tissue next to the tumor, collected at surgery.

DNA for the CDR3: TGTGCCAGTAGTTACCTTCCCCGGGACAGTCCCTACGAGCAGTACTTC. This translates into CASSYLPRDSPYEQYF. V is TRBV19 and J is TRBJ2-7; 7 nucleotides align to TRBD1. Germline CDR1 reads LNHDA; CDR2 reads SQIVND (reference sequence). The J segment lost 2 bases and the V segment lost 5 bases, leaving 12 bases of the junction unmatched. The CDR3 has 16 amino acids.